A single sample gave rise to the 9 T cell receptor beta chains below, sequenced in a study of shared clonotypes between healthy human individuals. This table comes from immunoSEQ multiplex PCR, and its TCRdb copy is limited to in-frame clones, with some not included. The data show roughly 1,800,000 clones, about 95% seen once. Only CD45RO-negative cells positively selected for CCR7 counted as naive CD8 cells, so terminally differentiated effector memory CD45RA+ cells were excluded. Specimen: naive CD8+ T cells sorted from blood. All receptors derive from a man aged 18-30 years in good health.

V gene TRBV10-3 combines with J gene TRBJ2-7, with 10 bases aligning to TRBD2. The CDR3 is made up of 15 amino acids. Germline V gives CDR1 ENHRY, CDR2 SYGVKD. The V and J ends lost 4 bases and 1 base, in that order; junction bases with no gene match: 4. CDR3 coding DNA: TGTGCCATCAGTGTGAGCGGGGGGGGTTCCTACGAGCAGTACTTC. Amino acids: CAISVSGGGSYEQYF.

This clone was observed a single time. The chain links TRBV6-6 to TRBJ2-2; D may be TRBD2 (6 bases). Trimming left V 11 bases short and J 3 bases short, with 13 bases between. The germline gives CDR1 MNHNY, CDR2 SVGAGI (reference sequence). The CDR3 length is 13 residues. The CDR3 is CAGGSTHTGELFF. In nucleotides, the CDR3 is TGTGCCGGGGGGAGTACGCACACCGGGGAGCTGTTTTTT.

The sample holds one count of this clone. The chain has TRBV19 and TRBJ2-2; maybe TRBD1 (5 bases). V lost 8 bases, J lost 1 base, and 8 bases lay in between. The CDR3 length is 13 residues. Germline V gives CDR1 LNHDA, CDR2 SQIVND (reference sequence). The CDR3: CASFRENTGELFF. Written as DNA, the CDR3 is TGTGCCAGTTTCAGGGAGAACACCGGGGAGCTGTTTTTT.

The V gene is TRBV4-3, the J gene TRBJ2-7; 8 bases match TRBD1. With 0 bases clipped from V and 7 bases from J, the junction kept 8 bases outside the gene matches. The CDR3 sequence is 15 residues long. Germline loops: CDR1 LGHNA, CDR2 YSLEER. The CDR3 is CASSQDMAGGSEQYF. The CDR3, as DNA: TGCGCCAGCAGCCAAGACATGGCAGGGGGCAGTGAGCAGTACTTC.

The V gene is TRBV13, the J gene TRBJ1-2, with a weak D call TRBD1 (6 bases). The CDR3 spans 17 residues. Trimming shortened V by 0 bases and J by 2 bases, and 16 bases separated the two germline ends. The V gene's germline CDR1 is PRHDT and CDR2 FYEKMQ (reference sequence). Here the CDR3 reads CASSLGYRTEQNYGYTF. CDR3 coding DNA: TGTGCCAGCAGCTTAGGCTACCGGACAGAACAGAACTATGGCTACACCTTC.

This clone was recorded only once. The rearrangement links TRBV11-2 to TRBJ2-1; D remains ambiguous. The CDR3 runs 11 residues. CDR1 and CDR2 (germline): SGHAT, FQNNGV. V was trimmed by 10 bases and J by 7 bases, leaving 11 bases between them. The CDR3 here is CATQRGNEQFF. CDR3 sequence (DNA): TGTGCCACCCAGCGTGGGAATGAGCAGTTCTTC.

This rearrangement joins TRBV4-1 to TRBJ2-7, with 8 bases lining up with TRBD1. J gave up 5 bases and V 0 bases, and 9 bases lay outside the gene matches. The CDR3 length is 16 residues. Looked up from germline, CDR1 is MGHRA and CDR2 is YSYEKL. CDR3 nucleotide sequence: TGCGCCAGCAGCCAAGATCTCGCCAGGGGGCTCGACGAGCAGTACTTC. This gives the protein CASSQDLARGLDEQYF.

The V and J genes are TRBV11-3 and TRBJ2-1; a weak D match, TRBD2 (6 bases). Germline V gene sequence: CDR1 SGHNT, CDR2 YENEEA. This CDR3 has 17 residues. Trimming pared 4 bases from V and 0 bases from J, leaving 16 bases between. Here the CDR3 DNA reads TGTGCCAGCAGCTCGGGGGTAGCGGAGGCCTCCTACAATGAGCAGTTCTTC. Translation: CASSSGVAEASYNEQFF.

The rearrangement joins TRBV5-1 to TRBJ2-7; no firm D call. This CDR3 spans 14 amino acids. Germline V gene data show CDR1 as SGHRS and CDR2 as YFSETQ. V lost 2 bases and J 5 bases, leaving 14 bases between the germline ends. The CDR3 DNA reads TGCGCCAGCAGCTTTGGTTCTGCCCTTGACGAGCAGTACTTC. Protein sequence: CASSFGSALDEQYF.